Detailed here is one T cell receptor (beta chain). Clinical histories supplied by participants themselves formed the basis of cohort assignment. How the authors handled the data: Nucleated cell counts were estimated from reference gene primer amplification. The repertoire was sequenced with immunoSEQ multiplex PCR; TCRdb's copy has only in-frame clones and lacks some. That table furnishes V, J and clone size, whereas the DNA furnished D and trimming. The table shows around 450,000 clones, with about 90% occurring only once. Germline V lookup: CDR1 SGHTA, CDR2 FQGNSA. The V segment lost 1 base and the J segment 9 bases; nucleotides outside the gene matches: 12. The length of the CDR3 is 17 residues. The data belong to a study of blood T cell repertoires in COVID-19.

This rearrangement joins TRBV7-2 to TRBJ2-1; 10 bases align to TRBD2. The clonotype originates from a man in his late teens or twenties who had recovered from COVID-19. The specimen sequenced was PBMCs or T cells enriched from blood (not recorded which). This CDR3 reads CASSLVSGTSDLFEQFF. In DNA form, the CDR3 reads TGTGCCAGCAGCTTAGTGTCTGGGACTAGCGACCTGTTTGAGCAGTTCTTC.